This TCR beta chain was captured in a study of early T cells in non-severe SARS-CoV-2 infection. With V trimmed by 6 bases and J by 3 bases, 8 bases remained unmatched. CDR1 is SNHLY and CDR2 is FYNNEI in the germline V gene. CDR3 length: 15 amino acids. In this sample, this clonotype turned up a few times. The protocol attached unique molecular identifiers to individual cDNA molecules. MiXCR, applied by TCRdb to the 5' RACE reads, yields one record per CDR3 protein. Among around 50,000 distinct CDR3 sequences, roughly 12% were seen once, and the ten largest hold roughly 3.4%. The receptor was derived from an adult who was a healthcare worker with PCR-confirmed SARS-CoV-2 infection or an uninfected control (not recorded which). What was sequenced was whole blood. The V gene is TRBV2, the J gene TRBJ1-2; 9 bases match TRBD1. DNA of the CDR3: TGTGCCAGCAGAACCACAGGGGGCGGTGACTATGGCTACACCTTC. It yields the protein CASRTTGGGDYGYTF.